The clone carrying this T cell receptor beta chain has a count of ten or more. Antigen: not known. MiXCR was used by TCRdb to re-call the PCR reads. In the table there are under 25,000 clones, 20% of which are singletons. Germline V lookup: CDR1 SGHRS, CDR2 YFSETQ. There are 13 residues in the CDR3. Trimming took 1 base from V and 5 from J, leaving 8 bases between them. All patients reached thyroid surgery having received no treatment beforehand. This entry comes from a study of metastatic and nonmetastatic thyroid tumors. Findings of the study overall: Significantly greater TCR beta diversity was reportedly found in malignant thyroid tumors than in benign nodules (in blood and tumor).

The chain combines TRBV5-1 with TRBJ2-3; tentatively, D is TRBD2 (6 bases). Material: blood. The source is a female donor with papillary thyroid cancer or a benign thyroid nodule (not recorded which). Some clones in this sample may be carry-over from other donors' samples. The chain's CDR3 is CASSLMGGDTQYF. As DNA, the CDR3 is TGCGCCAGCAGCTTGATGGGAGGAGATACGCAGTATTTT.